This TCR beta chain was identified in a study of immune cell composition in non-small cell lung cancer. Overall study: Tumours were mainly lung adenocarcinoma or squamous cell carcinoma.

Assay: immunoSEQ multiplex PCR; the TCRdb copy retains only in-frame clones and omits some. The sample consists of about 14,000 clones, 81% of them appearing once. The ends were cut back, 3 bases at V and 3 bases at J, with 8 bases in the middle. Germline loops: CDR1 MNHNS, CDR2 SASEGT. CDR3 length: 13 residues. Sequenced material: lung tumor tissue. This chain connects TRBV6-1 to TRBJ1-1, with TRBD1 as a possible D gene (5 bases). The receptor's source is a human donor with non-small cell lung cancer. The CDR3 is CASSDRGDTEAFF. The CDR3 nucleotides are TGTGCCAGCAGTGACCGGGGGGACACTGAAGCTTTCTTT.